This T cell receptor beta chain was profiled in a study of blood T cell repertoires in COVID-19. At the level of the study: The study drew acute and convalescent COVID-19 samples from the United States, Italy and Spain. PBMCs, B-cell-depleted T cells, or T cells were the source of the cDNA or gDNA that made up the material.

Per the original data handling: Reference gene primer amplification gave estimated nucleated cell counts. Clones were read by immunoSEQ multiplex PCR, and TCRdb kept only the in-frame ones, dropping some. Clone size and the V and J calls come from that table; the DNA yielded D and trimming. The sample records 110,000 or so clones, 75% to 90% being singletons. There are 14 residues in the CDR3. The V gene lost 4 bases and the J gene lost 9 bases, with 16 bases spanning the gap. Germline V gene data show CDR1 as SGHTA and CDR2 as FQGTGA. The clonotype comes from a woman aged 45-60 years with acute or convalescent COVID-19. The sequenced sample was peripheral blood. This chain uses TRBV7-3 with TRBJ2-1; D unresolved. The CDR3 coding sequence is TGTGCCAGCAGCTCGATTTCCGGCGGAGTTGAGCAGTTCTTC. Amino acids: CASSSISGGVEQFF.